The 6 T cell receptor beta chains listed next were all sequenced from one sample in a study of cytomegalovirus exposure and HLA in healthy donors. The study ran its PCR with 60 Vbeta and 13 Jbeta primers. Sequenced by immunoSEQ multiplex PCR; TCRdb stores in-frame clones only, minus some. This table holds approximately 150,000 clones, just under 80% found once. Sequencing used PBMCs. The receptors here all came from a woman aged 18-35 years in good health and CMV-seronegative.

This clone was seen once. The chain carries TRBV4-1 and TRBJ2-7; 13 nucleotides align to TRBD2. From germline, CDR1 is MGHRA and CDR2 YSYEKL. J lost 4 bases, V lost 4 bases, and 4 bases had no gene match. The CDR3 sequence is 15 residues long. CDR3: CASSPPGLAGYEQYF. The CDR3 bases are TGCGCCAGCAGCCCTCCGGGACTAGCGGGGTACGAGCAGTACTTC.

This clone occurred a few times. The genes are TRBV5-1 and TRBJ2-5; D possibly corresponds to TRBD1 (5 bases). V was pared by 0 bases and J by 7 bases, with 10 bases between. The CDR3 extends over 13 amino acids. CDR1 and CDR2 (germline): SGHRS, YFSETQ. CDR3 amino acids: CASSLGAGMTQYF. CDR3 DNA: TGCGCCAGCAGCTTGGGGGCAGGGATGACCCAGTACTTC.

As concerns this clone: Other DNA sequences within the sample encode an identical CDR3. J is TRBJ1-2 and V is TRBV19; 7 bases match TRBD1. The CDR3 sequence is 14 residues long. With 2 bases clipped from V and 0 bases from J, the junction kept 0 bases outside the gene matches. Germline CDR1 is LNHDA and CDR2 is SQIVND (reference sequence). For the CDR3, the DNA is TGTGCCAGTAGTATACAGGGGGCTAACTATGGCTACACCTTC. Translated: CASSIQGANYGYTF.

This chain joins TRBV29-1 and TRBJ2-7; 7 nucleotides line up with TRBD2. Germline V CDR1 and CDR2: SQVTM, ANQGSEA. The length of the CDR3 is 11 residues. J lost 9 bases, V lost 3 bases, and 5 bases had no gene match. In nucleotides, the CDR3 is TGCAGCGTTGAGGCAGCGGGGCGGCAGTACTTC. It yields the protein CSVEAAGRQYF.

The chain combines TRBV25-1 with TRBJ1-1; 7 bases are shared with TRBD1. V shed 4 bases and J 1 base; nucleotides not matched to a gene: 12. This CDR3 is built from 17 residues. Germline lookup yields CDR1 MGHDK and CDR2 SYGVNS. The CDR3 bases are TGTGCCAGCAGTGCGATGGGCCAGGGGGAAAGGAACACTGAAGCTTTCTTT. Encoded protein: CASSAMGQGERNTEAFF.

The chain is built from TRBV2 and TRBJ2-2, with D tentatively TRBD2 (7 bases). Germline CDR1 SNHLY, CDR2 FYNNEI. The length of the CDR3 is 14 residues. The V and J ends lost 4 bases and 4 bases respectively, with 10 bases between them. CDR3 bases: TGTGCCAGCAGTGGGGGGGGCCTCACCGGGGAGCTGTTTTTT. It translates to CASSGGGLTGELFF.